The following is a T cell receptor (beta chain) sequence with its context. Study processing details: Cell counts per sample came from amplifying reference gene primers. Clones were read by immunoSEQ multiplex PCR, and TCRdb kept only the in-frame ones, dropping some. Clone size and V and J calls were adopted from that table, with D and trimming inferred from the DNA. Here the sample spans roughly 70,000 clones, more than 85% being singletons. The length of the CDR3 is 15 residues. V lost 4 bases and J 4 bases, leaving 14 bases between the germline ends. Per germline, CDR1 LNHDA and CDR2 SQIVND (reference sequence). The record originates from a study of blood T cell repertoires in COVID-19. About the research overall: COVID-19 samples collected from the United States, Italy and Spain covered acute and convalescent phases. Sources were T cells, B-cell-depleted T cells, or PBMCs; the material itself was cDNA or gDNA.

Source material: peripheral blood. The clonotype originates from a human donor with active COVID-19. The donor label of this sample is uncertain. The chain employs TRBV19 and TRBJ1-5, with D possibly TRBD1 on 6 matching bases. The CDR3 protein is CASSKRTEGNQPQHF. The CDR3 coding sequence is TGTGCCAGTAGTAAGAGGACAGAGGGGAATCAGCCCCAGCATTTT.